The entry below describes one T cell receptor beta chain. What this receptor recognizes is not known. No base quality values were provided; no much bigger clone lies one nucleotide off. Each PCR received spiked-in synthetic TCR analog templates so that absolute template abundance could be estimated from read counts. The immunoSEQ assay was used to amplify TCRbeta CDR3 regions from genomic DNA with bias-controlled V and J gene primers. Rearranged TCRbeta segments were sequenced at approximately 20X coverage. Per the authors' processing: Sequencing errors were corrected by clustering and CDR3s were annotated against IMGT to assign V, D and J genes. Downstream analyses used only productive TCRbeta rearrangements, leaving out any out-of-frame or stop-codon sequences. To compute clonality, Shannon entropy was normalized by the log of the number of unique productive sequences and then subtracted from one. Fisher's exact test with Benjamini-Hochberg correction, at a threshold of adjusted p below 0.01, was used to find clones that differed between time points or between blood and tumor. The immuneACCESS repertoire file appears here via TCRdb, limited to in-frame rearrangements. These files lack a portion of the clones; in checked studies, under half of the deficit traces to unresolved V genes, and the cause of the others is not known. That table is the source of V, J and clone size, and D and trimming were worked out from the DNA. Counted in this sample were some 54,000 clones; over 70% of them appeared once. The ten largest clones add up to 5.8% of the sample.

The sample is drawn from a study of PD-L1 blockade in urothelial cancer (dated by TCRdb to about 2017). In terms of the full investigation: All patients started therapy in about 2014 and received atezolizumab 1,200 mg intravenously every 3 weeks. Twenty-five of 29 patients were identified as males with urothelial cancer of bladder origin, and a prior smoking history was reported by 18 of 29 patients. Patients had an ECOG performance status of 0 or 1 and had received between 0 and 3 prior chemotherapy regimens. Blood samples were analyzed at 3 weeks after treatment start (second dose) and at 6 weeks after treatment start. Blood samples gave a median of roughly 150,000 T cells and tens of thousands of unique TCRs, with a median clonality of roughly 0.081. The study, an exploratory multi-omic analysis, examined somatic, immune and clinical correlates of response to PD-L1 blockade with atezolizumab in urothelial cancer. Pretreatment tumor samples and matched peripheral blood, collected serially before and after atezolizumab treatment, underwent TCR sequencing. Durable clinical benefit was defined as progression-free survival longer than 6 months, and TCR features were also tested against progression-free and overall survival. In the same patients who had TCR sequencing, pretreatment tumors also underwent whole exome sequencing and RNA sequencing. Durable clinical benefit was achieved by nine patients but not by the remaining 20. Twenty-nine patients had pretreatment blood TCR-seq, roughly 25 had at least one posttreatment blood collection, and roughly 25 had tumor TCR-seq.

A cohort of around 29 patients with locally advanced or metastatic urothelial carcinoma, treated at Memorial Sloan Kettering on a trial protocol, was included. Peripheral blood mononuclear cells were collected pretreatment and during treatment, with between 1 and 8 total time points obtained per patient. The Qiagen DNeasy Blood extraction kit was used to purify genomic DNA from total PBMCs and tumor samples. PBMCs were collected pretreatment and during treatment, and were isolated and stored as previously described. V is pared back by 2 bases and J by 10 bases, with 6 bases lying between the germline termini. Spanning cysteine to phenylalanine, the CDR3 consists of 11 amino acids. The sequence is cut down to CDR3 DNA, 33 bases in frame from base 1. Looking up the germline V gene yields CDR1 SNHLY and CDR2 FYNNEI. Study-wide conclusions, independent of this receptor: At 3 weeks after the start of treatment, tumor-associated TCR clones in peripheral blood had expanded more in patients with durable benefit (n of about 21, p = 0.022). Small sample size (n ≈ 29) and many exploratory analyses mean the results are intended to be hypothesis-generating. Improved progression-free and overall survival was associated with having pretreatment peripheral blood TCR clonality below the median.

Material: PBMCs, obtained around atezolizumab (anti-PD-L1) treatment. The TCR comes from a man between 35 and 55 years old with urothelial cancer. The chain is assembled from TRBV2 and TRBJ2-1; the D region possibly corresponds to TRBD2 (5 bases align). The CDR3 here reads CASSETGEQFF. The DNA sequence reads TGTGCCAGCAGTGAAACGGGGGAGCAGTTCTTC.